These T cell receptor beta chains were read from a single sample in a study of T-cell reconstitution after alpha-beta-depleted transplantation in children. Each CDR3 protein is one row after TCRdb ran MiXCR on the PCR reads. The sample yields about 610,000 distinct CDR3 sequences, about 10% seen once. Sample: PBMCs from the stem cell graft donor, taken from the stem cell graft. Receptor source: a human donor who donated a stem cell graft to a child with acute myeloid leukemia. Each CDR3 is given with its conserved first and last residue. D genes are given only for firm matches. Clone size, where shown, is once, few, many, or a class for clones that have expanded.

V	D	J	size	CDR3	DNA
TRBV4-2	TRBD2	TRBJ2-3	many	CASSHRDVSGDSTDTQYF	TGTGCCAGCAGCCACCGGGATGTTAGCGGGGATAGCACAGATACGCAGTATTTT
TRBV9	.	TRBJ1-1	.	CASSVGGQGPKNTEAFF	TGTGCCAGCAGCGTAGGGGGCCAGGGGCCCAAGAACACTGAAGCTTTCTTT
TRBV7-9	TRBD1	TRBJ2-3	.	CASTPLQGAKTDTQYF	TGTGCCAGCACACCGTTACAGGGGGCGAAAACAGATACGCAGTATTTT
TRBV11-1	TRBD2	TRBJ2-2	few	CASSLAPGRRGLAGGELFF	TGTGCCAGCAGCTTAGCTCCCGGAAGACGTGGACTAGCGGGAGGGGAGCTGTTTTTT
TRBV2	.	TRBJ1-4	many	CASSEDTTTNEKLFF	TGTGCCAGCAGTGAAGACACGACAACTAATGAAAAACTGTTTTTT
TRBV7-2	TRBD1	TRBJ2-4	many	CASSSWTGDIQYF	TGTGCCAGCAGCTCATGGACAGGGGACATTCAGTACTTC
TRBV12-3/TRBV12-4	TRBD1	TRBJ1-5	many	CASSTWGQGRQPQHF	TGTGCCAGCAGTACCTGGGGACAGGGGCGTCAGCCCCAGCATTTT
TRBV14	TRBD1	TRBJ2-7	many	CASSPHIRDRAYEQYF	TGTGCCAGCAGCCCTCATATTCGGGACAGGGCCTACGAGCAGTACTTC
TRBV20-1	.	TRBJ1-2	few	CSARGSGGDGYTF	TGCAGTGCTAGGGGGTCCGGCGGAGATGGCTACACCTTC
TRBV20-1	.	TRBJ1-2	.	CSRLGGVNSYGYTF	TGCAGCCGCCTAGGGGGGGTCAACTCCTATGGCTACACCTTC
TRBV3-1	TRBD1	TRBJ2-1	.	CATTGRGQGVAYNEQFF	TGTGCCACCACCGGACGGGGACAGGGAGTAGCCTACAATGAGCAGTTCTTC
TRBV3-1	TRBD2	TRBJ2-7	many	CASSHLPPGTSGTRRDEQYF	TGTGCCAGCAGCCACCTCCCCCCCGGGACTAGCGGGACTAGGCGGGACGAGCAGTACTTC
TRBV30	.	TRBJ2-5	.	CAWSERPRETQYF	TGTGCCTGGAGTGAGCGACCCCGAGAGACCCAGTACTTC
TRBV10-3	.	TRBJ2-7	.	CAISVRDGPYEQYF	TGTGCCATCAGTGTACGGGACGGTCCCTACGAGCAGTACTTC
TRBV10-3	.	TRBJ2-2	many	CAITERTSGTGELFF	TGTGCCATCACGGAGAGGACCTCAGGCACCGGGGAGCTGTTTTTT
TRBV29-1	.	TRBJ2-5	many	CSVKQETQYF	TGCAGCGTTAAACAAGAGACCCAGTACTTC
TRBV18	.	TRBJ1-2	.	CASSADPNYGYTF	TGTGCCAGCTCCGCGGACCCTAACTATGGCTACACCTTC
TRBV5-4	.	TRBJ2-1	.	CASSDEGSKYNEQFF	TGTGCCAGCAGCGACGAGGGTAGTAAATACAATGAGCAGTTCTTC
TRBV20-1	.	TRBJ1-1	.	CSARMTVNTEAFF	TGCAGTGCTCGAATGACAGTGAACACTGAAGCTTTCTTT
TRBV29-1	TRBD1	TRBJ2-1	many	CSVVGQGDNEQFF	TGCAGCGTTGTTGGACAGGGTGACAATGAGCAGTTCTTC
TRBV6-5	.	TRBJ2-7	.	CASSYSGAHEQYF	TGTGCCAGCAGTTACTCGGGGGCCCACGAGCAGTACTTC
TRBV10-3	.	TRBJ2-2	few	CAISGQGRNTGELFF	TGTGCCATCAGTGGGCAAGGGAGGAACACCGGGGAGCTGTTTTTT
TRBV29-1	.	TRBJ2-1	many	CSVGLPSSYNEQFF	TGCAGCGTGGGACTTCCTAGCTCCTACAATGAGCAGTTCTTC
TRBV29-1	.	TRBJ2-1	few	CSVRTGGRTYNEQFF	TGCAGCGTTAGGACCGGGGGACGAACCTACAATGAGCAGTTCTTC
TRBV27	.	TRBJ2-2	many	CASSLSINTGELFF	TGTGCCAGCAGTTTATCTATTAACACCGGGGAGCTGTTTTTT
TRBV20-1	.	TRBJ2-7	few	CSAGPLGRTDQYF	TGCAGTGCCGGACCGTTAGGACGTACGGATCAGTACTTC
TRBV29-1	.	TRBJ2-1	.	CSVDAMGGGSDWNEQFF	TGCAGCGTTGATGCTATGGGGGGCGGGAGTGACTGGAATGAGCAGTTCTTC
TRBV9	TRBD2	TRBJ2-7	few	CASSATSGRTYEQYF	TGTGCCAGCAGCGCTACTAGCGGGAGGACCTACGAGCAGTACTTC
TRBV20-1	.	TRBJ1-1	many	CSASLLMNTEAFF	TGCAGTGCTAGTTTGCTCATGAACACTGAAGCTTTCTTT
TRBV12-3/TRBV12-4	TRBD2	TRBJ2-7	.	CASRGTSGLEQYF	TGTGCCAGCCGAGGGACTAGCGGGCTCGAGCAGTACTTC
TRBV29-1	TRBD2	TRBJ2-3	many	CSVVGTSGSDTQYF	TGCAGCGTTGTTGGGACTAGCGGGTCAGATACGCAGTATTTT
TRBV20-1	.	TRBJ2-1	.	CSARDLGEEQYNNEQFF	TGCAGTGCTAGAGATCTGGGGGAGGAACAATACAACAATGAGCAGTTCTTC
TRBV11-2	.	TRBJ2-4	many	CASSLVLPGENIQYF	TGTGCCAGCAGCTTAGTTTTACCGGGGGAGAACATTCAGTACTTC
TRBV15	.	TRBJ2-3	.	CATSRERQHTDTQYF	TGTGCCACCAGCAGAGAAAGACAGCACACAGATACGCAGTATTTT
TRBV28	.	TRBJ1-5	many	CASSLVSVNTPQHF	TGTGCCAGCAGTTTAGTCTCGGTGAATACGCCCCAGCATTTT
TRBV25-1	TRBD1	TRBJ1-4	few	CASTDRVPANEKLFF	TGTGCCAGCACCGACAGGGTTCCGGCTAATGAAAAACTGTTTTTT
TRBV20-1	.	TRBJ2-3	few	CSARDPRDGTDTQYF	TGCAGTGCTAGAGACCCGCGGGATGGCACAGATACGCAGTATTTT
TRBV12-3/TRBV12-4	TRBD1	TRBJ2-1	many	CASSRDRPRTDSYNEQFF	TGTGCCAGCAGTCGGGACAGGCCTCGGACCGACTCCTACAATGAGCAGTTCTTC
TRBV7-2	.	TRBJ1-1	few	CASSLGLTENTEAFF	TGTGCCAGCAGCTTGGGGCTGACAGAGAACACTGAAGCTTTCTTT
TRBV15	.	TRBJ2-7	many	CATSREHSGAYEQYF	TGTGCCACCAGCAGGGAACATTCAGGGGCCTACGAGCAGTACTTC
TRBV2	TRBD2	TRBJ2-1	.	CTSSSATRTSGRVYNEQFF	TGTACCAGCAGTTCCGCTACCCGGACTAGCGGGAGGGTCTACAATGAGCAGTTCTTC
TRBV28	.	TRBJ2-5	few	CASGGTGQGFEETQYF	TGTGCCAGCGGAGGTACGGGGCAGGGGTTTGAAGAGACCCAGTACTTC
TRBV28	.	TRBJ1-1	many	CASSLPGTSSTEAFF	TGTGCCAGCAGTTTACCGGGGACATCGAGCACTGAAGCTTTCTTT
TRBV5-1	.	TRBJ2-3	few	CASSWGKSFGGQTDTQYF	TGCGCCAGCAGCTGGGGGAAGAGTTTTGGGGGACAAACAGATACGCAGTATTTT
TRBV11-1	.	TRBJ2-7	.	CASSFGTPPLIAYEQYF	TGTGCCAGCAGCTTCGGGACCCCACCACTCATTGCCTACGAGCAGTACTTC
TRBV29-1	.	TRBJ1-5	few	CSAAAGAAQGPQHF	TGCAGCGCTGCGGCGGGCGCCGCGCAGGGGCCCCAGCATTTT
TRBV5-1	TRBD2	TRBJ2-1	.	CASSVTSGAPPYNEQFF	TGCGCCAGCAGCGTAACTAGCGGGGCCCCTCCCTACAATGAGCAGTTCTTC
TRBV20-1	.	TRBJ1-2	few	CSARAQGGTGYGYTF	TGCAGTGCTAGAGCTCAGGGAGGGACCGGCTATGGCTACACCTTC
TRBV12-3/TRBV12-4	.	TRBJ2-5	.	CASSFGSGRSQETQYF	TGTGCCAGCAGTTTCGGTAGCGGAAGGTCCCAAGAGACCCAGTACTTC
TRBV10-3	.	TRBJ2-3	many	CAISQRDLTGDTQYF	TGTGCCATCAGCCAACGGGACTTAACGGGAGATACGCAGTATTTT
TRBV12-3/TRBV12-4	TRBD2	TRBJ2-3	.	CASRRGLASTNTQYF	TGTGCCAGCAGACGGGGACTAGCCAGCACGAATACGCAGTATTTT
TRBV12-3/TRBV12-4	.	TRBJ2-2	many	CASTRGGYTGELFF	TGTGCCAGCACCAGGGGGGGGTATACCGGGGAGCTGTTTTTT
TRBV5-5	TRBD1	TRBJ2-1	.	CASSLRQGANEQFF	TGTGCCAGCAGCTTAAGACAGGGGGCAAATGAGCAGTTCTTC
TRBV20-1	.	TRBJ1-2	.	CRAGTPVDYGYTF	TGCCGGGCCGGGACACCGGTTGACTATGGCTACACCTTC
TRBV7-2	.	TRBJ1-3	few	CASSLLGTETGNTIYF	TGTGCCAGCAGCTTACTGGGGACGGAGACTGGAAACACCATATATTTT